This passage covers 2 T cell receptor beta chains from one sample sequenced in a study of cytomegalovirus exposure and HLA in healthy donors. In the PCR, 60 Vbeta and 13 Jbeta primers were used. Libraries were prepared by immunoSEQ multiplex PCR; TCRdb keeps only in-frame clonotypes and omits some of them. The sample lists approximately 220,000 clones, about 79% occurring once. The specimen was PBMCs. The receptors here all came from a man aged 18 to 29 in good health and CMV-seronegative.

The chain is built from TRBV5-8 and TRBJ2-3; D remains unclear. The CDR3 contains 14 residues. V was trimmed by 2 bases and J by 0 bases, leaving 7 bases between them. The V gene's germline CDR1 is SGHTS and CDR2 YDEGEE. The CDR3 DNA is TGTGCCAGCAGCTTTATGAGCAGCACAGATACGCAGTATTTT. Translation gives CASSFMSSTDTQYF. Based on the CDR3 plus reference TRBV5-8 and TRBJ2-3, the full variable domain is EAGVTQSPTHLIKTRGQQATLRCSPISGHTSVYWYQQALGLGLQFLLWYDEGEERNRGNFPPRFSGRQFPNYSSELNVNALELEDSALYLCASSFMSSTDTQYFGPGTRLTVL.

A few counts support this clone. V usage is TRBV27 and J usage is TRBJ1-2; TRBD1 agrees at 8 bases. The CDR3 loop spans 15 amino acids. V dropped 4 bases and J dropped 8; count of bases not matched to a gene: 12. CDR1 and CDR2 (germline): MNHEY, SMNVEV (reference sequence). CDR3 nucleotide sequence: TGTGCCAGCAGTTCCAGGGACAGGACCTCGGGGGGCTACACCTTC. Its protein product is CASSSRDRTSGGYTF.